One and the same sample provided the 15 T cell receptor beta chains below, sequenced in a study of response to subunit inactivated influenza vaccine. TCRdb analysed the RT-PCR reads with MiXCR anew, one entry per CDR3 protein. The table lists around 580,000 distinct CDR3 sequences, about 12% of them singletons. Sequencing used PBMCs from blood, obtained on the day of vaccination. The receptors shown here come from a man aged 50 to 60 who received an inactivated influenza vaccine.

This clonotype was observed once. The chain joins TRBV12-3 or TRBV12-4 to TRBJ2-5; D is possibly TRBD1 or TRBD2 (5 bases each). The CDR3 extends over 16 amino acids. V was shortened by 5 bases and J by 1 base, with 17 bases between the two germline ends. The CDR3 bases are TGTGCCAGCAGTCTGTATTTGGGACCGCGCCAAGAGACCCAGTACTTC. Translating it yields CASSLYLGPRQETQYF.

The V and J genes are TRBV6-1 and TRBJ2-3; 9 bases are a match to TRBD2. Germline V gene lookup returns CDR1 MNHNS and CDR2 SASEGT. The CDR3 runs to 14 residues. Trimming removed 8 bases from V and 2 bases from J; junction bases left unmatched: 5. This CDR3 is CASGRLADTDTQYF. CDR3 coding DNA: TGTGCCAGCGGCAGACTAGCGGACACAGATACGCAGTATTTT.

Many counts were recorded for this clonotype. The CDR3 spells CASSFGGGGADTQYF. CDR3 DNA: TGTGCCAGCAGTTTTGGGGGCGGGGGGGCAGATACGCAGTATTTT. The chain joins TRBV27 to TRBJ2-3; 9 bases fit TRBD2. V trimming: 3 bases; J trimming: 4 bases; junction bases outside the gene matches: 5. The CDR3 runs 15 residues. Germline V CDR1 and CDR2: MNHEY, SMNVEV (reference sequence).

This clonotype occurred a few times. The V and J genes are TRBV9 and TRBJ1-5, with TRBD1 identical over 9 bases. The ends lost 0 bases at V and 8 bases at J; junction bases unmatched: 6. CDR1 is SGDLS, CDR2 YYNGEE, per germline. This CDR3 region has 15 residues. The CDR3 nucleotides read TGTGCCAGCAGCGTAGAAGGGACAGGGAGGGAGCCCCAGCATTTT. Encoded protein: CASSVEGTGREPQHF.

The rearrangement links TRBV21-1 to TRBJ2-7; TRBD1 is taken as the D call from the table, unchecked against the DNA. TRBV21-1 is given as a pseudogene. The CDR3 is 17 residues long. The CDR3 DNA reads TGTGCCAGCAGCAATCGTAAACAGGGACGGGGGTACTACGAGCAGTACTTC. It codes for CASSNRKQGRGYYEQYF.

This clonotype has just a few counts. The CDR3 protein is CASSPGTTVHNEQFF. DNA of the CDR3: TGTGCCAGCAGCCCGGGGACTACCGTCCACAATGAGCAGTTCTTC. J is TRBJ2-1 and V is TRBV27; the match to TRBD2 covers 7 bases. The V and J ends lost 6 bases and 5 bases, in that order; junction bases with no gene match: 10. Germline-derived CDR1 and CDR2 are MNHEY and SMNVEV (reference sequence). This CDR3 is built from 15 residues.

This clonotype was seen a few times. The CDR3 bases are TGTGCCAGCATTGGGGGATACGAGCAGTACTTC. Translating it yields CASIGGYEQYF. This chain links TRBV28 with TRBJ2-7; D may correspond to TRBD1 or TRBD2 (5 bases each). V shed 7 bases and J shed 4 bases, with 8 bases lying between them. CDR3 length: 11 residues. Germline values: CDR1 MDHEN, CDR2 SYDVKM.

The rearrangement uses TRBV29-1 and TRBJ2-5; D call uncertain. CDR1 and CDR2 (germline): SQVTM, ANQGSEA. This CDR3 spans 14 amino acids. Trimming removed 2 bases at V and 3 bases at J, with 13 bases between. The CDR3 loop is CSVETGQMKETQYF. The CDR3 DNA reads TGCAGCGTTGAAACGGGCCAGATGAAAGAGACCCAGTACTTC.

The rearrangement uses TRBV28 and TRBJ2-3; tentatively, D is TRBD2 (6 bases). V gave up 2 bases and J gave up 0 bases, with 15 bases separating them. CDR3 length equals 17 residues. Germline values: CDR1 MDHEN, CDR2 SYDVKM. CDR3 region: CASSLVSAGPSTDTQYF. The CDR3 coding sequence is TGTGCCAGCAGTTTAGTGTCAGCGGGCCCTAGCACAGATACGCAGTATTTT.

This clonotype occurred a few times. DNA of the CDR3: TGCGCCAGCAGCCAAGATAGGGGGGACTACTACGAGCAGTACTTC. It encodes CASSQDRGDYYEQYF. V and J are TRBV4-1 and TRBJ2-7, with a tentative D call TRBD2 (7 bases). The germline V gene has CDR1 MGHRA and CDR2 YSYEKL. V was cut by 0 bases and J by 3 bases, with 12 bases left in between. The CDR3 is 15 residues long.

The rearrangement links TRBV3-1 to TRBJ2-1, with D possibly TRBD1 on 5 matching bases. V lost 3 bases and J lost 7, with 10 bases in between. This CDR3 contains 13 residues. Germline V gene data show CDR1 as LGHDT and CDR2 as YNNKEL (reference sequence). Here the CDR3 reads CASSHDDRNEQFF. CDR3 nucleotides: TGTGCCAGCAGCCACGATGACAGAAATGAGCAGTTCTTC.

Points on this clonotype: This may stem from a read error, because a much larger clone lies one nucleotide away. The V and J genes are TRBV7-2 and TRBJ2-2, with D possibly being TRBD1 or TRBD2 (5 bases each). CDR1 is SGHTA and CDR2 is FQGNSA in the germline V gene. The CDR3 has 15 amino acids. The CDR3 is CASSLAGRNTGELVF. In DNA form, the CDR3 reads TGTGCCAGCAGCTTAGCGGGACGGAACACCGGGGAGCTGGTTTTT.

The J gene is TRBJ1-2, the V gene TRBV19, with 8 bases lining up with TRBD1. This CDR3 is 13 amino acids long. V trimming: 9 bases; J trimming: 3 bases; junction bases outside the gene matches: 6. The germline gives CDR1 LNHDA, CDR2 SQIVND (reference sequence). The CDR3 DNA sequence: TGTGCCAGCCGAACAGGGGGGCACTATGGCTACACCTTC. It translates to CASRTGGHYGYTF.

This clonotype came up many times. The chain employs TRBV29-1 and TRBJ1-4; D unclear. V lost 6 bases to trimming and J lost 6 bases, with 8 bases between them. In germline, CDR1 is SQVTM, CDR2 ANQGSEA. The length of the CDR3 is 11 residues. This CDR3 is CSVGGYEKLFF. CDR3 nucleotide sequence: TGCAGCGTGGGTGGTTATGAAAAACTGTTTTTT.

This clonotype was recorded many times. The V and J genes are TRBV28 and TRBJ2-1; D might be TRBD1 (6 bases). The CDR3 length is 14 residues. In germline, CDR1 is MDHEN, CDR2 SYDVKM. The V gene lost 2 bases and the J gene lost 5 bases, with 10 bases spanning the gap. The CDR3 coding sequence is TGTGCCAGCAGTTTACGGACAGATCACAATGAGCAGTTCTTC. This sequence encodes CASSLRTDHNEQFF.